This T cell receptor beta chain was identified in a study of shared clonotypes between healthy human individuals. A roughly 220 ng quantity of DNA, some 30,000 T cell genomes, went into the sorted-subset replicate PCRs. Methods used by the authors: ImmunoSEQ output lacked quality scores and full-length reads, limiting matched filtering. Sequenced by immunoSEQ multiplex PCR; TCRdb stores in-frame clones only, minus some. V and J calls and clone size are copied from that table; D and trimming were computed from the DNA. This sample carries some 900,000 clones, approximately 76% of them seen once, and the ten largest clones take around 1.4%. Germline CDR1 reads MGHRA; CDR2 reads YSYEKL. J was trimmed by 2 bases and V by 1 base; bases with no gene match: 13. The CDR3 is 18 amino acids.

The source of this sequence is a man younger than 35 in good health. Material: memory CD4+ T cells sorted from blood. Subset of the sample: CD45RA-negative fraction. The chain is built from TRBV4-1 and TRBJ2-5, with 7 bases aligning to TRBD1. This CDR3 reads CASSQVGARQGVQETQYF. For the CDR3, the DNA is TGCGCCAGCAGCCAAGTTGGGGCAAGGCAGGGGGTTCAAGAGACCCAGTACTTC.